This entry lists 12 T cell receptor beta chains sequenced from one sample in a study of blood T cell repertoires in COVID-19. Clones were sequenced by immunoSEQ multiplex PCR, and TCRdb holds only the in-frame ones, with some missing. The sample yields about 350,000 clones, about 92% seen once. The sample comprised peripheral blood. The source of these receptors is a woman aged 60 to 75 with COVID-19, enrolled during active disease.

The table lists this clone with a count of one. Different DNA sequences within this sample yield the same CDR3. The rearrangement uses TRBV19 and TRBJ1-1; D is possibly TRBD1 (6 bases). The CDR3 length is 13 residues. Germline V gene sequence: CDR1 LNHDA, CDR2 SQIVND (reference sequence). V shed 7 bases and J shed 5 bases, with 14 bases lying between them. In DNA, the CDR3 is TGTGCCAGTAAGGGGGGGCGGAGAACTGAAGCTTTCTTT. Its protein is CASKGGRRTEAFF. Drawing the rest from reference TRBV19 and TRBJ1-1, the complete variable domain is DGGITQSPKYLFRKEGQNVTLSCEQNLNHDAMYWYRQDPGQGLRLIYYSQIVNDFQKGDIAEGYSVSREKKESFPLTVTSAQKNPTAFYLCASKGGRRTEAFFGQGTRLTVV.

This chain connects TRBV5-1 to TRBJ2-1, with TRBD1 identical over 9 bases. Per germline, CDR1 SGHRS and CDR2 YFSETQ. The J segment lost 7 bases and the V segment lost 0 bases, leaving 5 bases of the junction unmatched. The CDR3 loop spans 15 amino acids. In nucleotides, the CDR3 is TGCGCCAGCAGCTTGGGGGACAGGGATGTTAATGAGCAGTTCTTC. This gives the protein CASSLGDRDVNEQFF.

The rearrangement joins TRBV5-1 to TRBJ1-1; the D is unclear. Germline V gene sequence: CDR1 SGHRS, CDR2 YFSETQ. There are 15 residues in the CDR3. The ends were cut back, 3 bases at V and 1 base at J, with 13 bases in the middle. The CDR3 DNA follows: TGCGCCAGCAGCTCTGCGATCTCAGGGAACACTGAAGCTTTCTTT. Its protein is CASSSAISGNTEAFF.

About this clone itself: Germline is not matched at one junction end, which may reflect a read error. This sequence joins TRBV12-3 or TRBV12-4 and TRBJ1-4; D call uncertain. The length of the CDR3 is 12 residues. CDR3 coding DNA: TGTGCCAGCAGTTTACCCCCCGGCAGCGATCTTTTT. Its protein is CASSLPPGSDLF.

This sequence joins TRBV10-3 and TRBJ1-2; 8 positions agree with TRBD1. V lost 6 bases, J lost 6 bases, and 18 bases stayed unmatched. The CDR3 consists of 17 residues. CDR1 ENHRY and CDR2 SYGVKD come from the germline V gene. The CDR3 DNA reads TGTGCCATCAGCCAAACTGGTGGGTACAGGGGGGCAGATGGCTACACCTTC. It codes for CAISQTGGYRGADGYTF.

The DNA for the CDR3 is TGTGCCAGCAGTTACTCTGGGACAAACACCGGGGAGCTGTTTTTT. Its protein is CASSYSGTNTGELFF. This chain links TRBV6-5 with TRBJ2-2; tentative D call: TRBD1 (6 bases). Germline V CDR1 and CDR2: MNHEY, SVGAGI. V lost 0 bases to trimming and J lost 2 bases, with 7 bases between them. The CDR3 runs to 15 residues.

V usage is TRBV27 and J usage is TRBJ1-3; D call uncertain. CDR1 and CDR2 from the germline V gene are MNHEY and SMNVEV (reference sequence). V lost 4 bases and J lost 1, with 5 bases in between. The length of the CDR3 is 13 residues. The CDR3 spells CASSSVSGNTIYF. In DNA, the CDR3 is TGTGCCAGCAGTTCAGTATCTGGAAACACCATATATTTT.

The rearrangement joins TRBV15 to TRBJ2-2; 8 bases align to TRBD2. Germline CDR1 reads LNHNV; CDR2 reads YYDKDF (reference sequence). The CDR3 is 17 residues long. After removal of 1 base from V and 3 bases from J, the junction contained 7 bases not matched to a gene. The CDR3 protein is CATSRVQSGGDTGELFF. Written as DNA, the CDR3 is TGTGCCACCAGCAGAGTTCAGAGCGGGGGCGACACCGGGGAGCTGTTTTTT.

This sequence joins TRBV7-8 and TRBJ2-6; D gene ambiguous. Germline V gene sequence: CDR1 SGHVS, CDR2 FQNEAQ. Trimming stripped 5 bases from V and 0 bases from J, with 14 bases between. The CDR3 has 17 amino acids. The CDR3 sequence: CASSPVLLFSGANVLTF. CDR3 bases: TGTGCCAGCAGCCCCGTGTTATTGTTCTCTGGGGCCAACGTCCTGACTTTC. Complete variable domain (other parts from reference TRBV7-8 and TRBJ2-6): GAGVSQSPRYKVAKRGQDVALRCDPISGHVSLFWYQQALGQGPEFLTYFQNEAQLDKSGLPSDRFFAERPEGSVSTLKIQRTQQEDSAVYLCASSPVLLFSGANVLTFGAGSRLTVL.

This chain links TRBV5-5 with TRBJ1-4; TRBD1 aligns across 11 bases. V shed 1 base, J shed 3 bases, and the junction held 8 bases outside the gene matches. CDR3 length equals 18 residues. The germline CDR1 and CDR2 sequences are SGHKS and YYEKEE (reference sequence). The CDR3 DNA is TGTGCCAGCAGCTTGCACGTCCCGGGACAGGGGGCTAATGAAAAACTGTTTTTT. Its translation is CASSLHVPGQGANEKLFF. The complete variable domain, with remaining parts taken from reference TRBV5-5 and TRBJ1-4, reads DAGVTQSPTHLIKTRGQQVTLRCSPISGHKSVSWYQQVLGQGPQFIFQYYEKEERGRGNFPDRFSARQFPNYSSELNVNALLLGDSALYLCASSLHVPGQGANEKLFFGSGTQLSVL.

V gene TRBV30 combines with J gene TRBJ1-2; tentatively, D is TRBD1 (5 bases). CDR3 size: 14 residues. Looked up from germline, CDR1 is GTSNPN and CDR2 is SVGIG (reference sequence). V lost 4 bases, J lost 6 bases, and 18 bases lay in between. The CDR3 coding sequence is TGTGCCTGGAACCTAGTCGAGGCAGGGCATGGCTACACCTTC. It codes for CAWNLVEAGHGYTF.

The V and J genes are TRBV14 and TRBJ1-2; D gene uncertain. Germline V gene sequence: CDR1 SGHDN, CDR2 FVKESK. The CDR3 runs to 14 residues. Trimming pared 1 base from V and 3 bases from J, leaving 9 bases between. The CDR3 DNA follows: TGTGCCAGCAGCCAAGGCCTATACGACTATGGCTACACCTTC. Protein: CASSQGLYDYGYTF.